The rows below give T cell receptor beta chains drawn from one sample of a study of T-cell reconstitution after alpha-beta-depleted transplantation in children. TCRdb re-called the PCR reads through MiXCR, storing one row per CDR3 protein. The sample includes about 300,000 distinct CDR3 sequences, nearly 8% seen only once; the top ten take approximately 9.6%. This specimen consisted of peripheral blood, obtained 360 days after TCRalphabeta/CD19-depleted stem cell transplant. The receptor source for this set is a female patient aged 2 to 10 who had a stem cell transplant for Fanconi anemia, so the T cells may come from the graft donor. Each CDR3 is given with its conserved first and last residue. D genes are given only for firm matches. Not all rows give a size; the values are once, few, many and, for expanded clones, a class.

V: TRBV2
J: TRBJ2-7
D: TRBD2
size: few
CDR3: CASSEVSTGGYEQYF
DNA: TGTGCCAGCAGTGAAGTTAGTACGGGGGGGTACGAGCAGTACTTC

V: TRBV9
J: TRBJ2-1
D: NA
size: many
CDR3: CASSVAQQSSYNEQFF
DNA: TGTGCCAGCAGCGTAGCTCAACAGAGCTCCTACAATGAGCAGTTCTTC

V: TRBV10-1
J: TRBJ2-1
D: NA
size: few
CDR3: CASSDVLAGHEQFF
DNA: TGCGCCAGCAGTGATGTCCTGGCGGGGCATGAGCAGTTCTTC

V: TRBV20-1
J: TRBJ1-2
D: TRBD1
size: many
CDR3: CSAPDRGYYGYTF
DNA: TGCAGTGCCCCGGACAGGGGGTACTATGGCTACACCTTC

V: TRBV21-1
J: TRBJ2-1
D: NA
size: NA
CDR3: CASSKLPRRDNEQFF
DNA: TGTGCCAGCAGCAAACTGCCTAGGAGAGACAATGAGCAGTTCTTC

V: TRBV10-2
J: TRBJ2-1
D: NA
size: many
CDR3: CASSGLEENNEQFF
DNA: TGCGCCAGCAGTGGACTAGAGGAGAACAATGAGCAGTTCTTC

V: TRBV11-2
J: TRBJ2-3
D: NA
size: few
CDR3: CASRWDPTDTQYF
DNA: TGTGCCAGCAGGTGGGATCCCACAGATACGCAGTATTTT

V: TRBV29-1
J: TRBJ2-1
D: TRBD1
size: many
CDR3: CSGQGHLYNEQFF
DNA: TGCAGCGGACAGGGGCACCTCTACAATGAGCAGTTCTTC

V: TRBV29-1
J: TRBJ1-5
D: TRBD1
size: many
CDR3: CSVGTGLHQPQHF
DNA: TGCAGCGTTGGGACAGGTCTTCATCAGCCCCAGCATTTT

V: TRBV7-3
J: TRBJ2-7
D: NA
size: few
CDR3: CASSLTMGPTYEQYF
DNA: TGTGCCAGCAGCTTAACTATGGGACCAACCTACGAGCAGTACTTC

V: TRBV20-1
J: TRBJ1-2
D: NA
size: NA
CDR3: CSARTSGKANYGYTF
DNA: TGCAGTGCTAGGACATCCGGAAAGGCTAACTATGGCTACACCTTC

V: TRBV5-1
J: TRBJ2-4
D: TRBD2
size: many
CDR3: CASSTSGVKNIQYF
DNA: TGCGCCAGCAGCACGAGCGGGGTTAAAAACATTCAGTACTTC

V: TRBV24-1
J: TRBJ2-3
D: NA
size: many
CDR3: CATSSGSTQYF
DNA: TGTGCCACCAGCTCGGGCAGTACGCAGTATTTT

V: TRBV5-1
J: TRBJ2-3
D: NA
size: many
CDR3: CASSSTLSRTDTQYF
DNA: TGCGCCAGCAGCTCAACATTATCTCGCACAGATACGCAGTATTTT

V: TRBV6-5
J: TRBJ1-4
D: NA
size: NA
CDR3: CASSYSTGDNEKLFF
DNA: TGTGCCAGCAGTTACTCGACGGGAGATAATGAAAAACTGTTTTTT

V: TRBV6-1
J: TRBJ2-1
D: NA
size: NA
CDR3: CASSPQGGNNNEQFF
DNA: TGTGCCAGCAGCCCCCAGGGGGGGAATAACAATGAGCAGTTCTTC

V: TRBV6-2/TRBV6-3
J: TRBJ1-1
D: NA
size: NA
CDR3: CASSSIGDNTEAFF
DNA: TGTGCCAGCAGTTCTATAGGGGATAACACTGAAGCTTTCTTT

V: TRBV5-1
J: TRBJ1-1
D: TRBD1
size: many
CDR3: CASSALTGPEAFF
DNA: TGCGCCAGCAGCGCCTTGACAGGGCCTGAAGCTTTCTTT

V: TRBV2
J: TRBJ2-7
D: TRBD1
size: NA
CDR3: CASLTGQGHYEQYF
DNA: TGTGCCAGCCTCACCGGACAGGGCCACTACGAGCAGTACTTC

V: TRBV7-2
J: TRBJ2-7
D: NA
size: many
CDR3: CASSYAGHPFSEQYF
DNA: TGTGCCAGCAGCTATGCCGGGCATCCCTTCTCCGAGCAGTACTTC

V: TRBV20-1
J: TRBJ2-5
D: TRBD2
size: few
CDR3: CSAISGGASETQYF
DNA: TGCAGTGCCATTAGCGGGGGGGCCTCCGAGACCCAGTACTTC

V: TRBV5-6
J: TRBJ2-7
D: NA
size: NA
CDR3: CASSFAPSSSSYEQYF
DNA: TGTGCCAGCAGCTTCGCGCCTAGCTCTAGCTCCTACGAGCAGTACTTC

V: TRBV20-1
J: TRBJ2-1
D: TRBD2
size: many
CDR3: CSASDSGRADNEQFF
DNA: TGCAGTGCTAGCGATAGCGGGAGGGCGGATAACGAGCAGTTCTTC

V: TRBV20-1
J: TRBJ2-3
D: TRBD2
size: many
CDR3: CSASRLVAGNTDTQYF
DNA: TGCAGTGCTAGTAGACTAGTAGCGGGGAACACAGATACGCAGTATTTT

V: TRBV4-2
J: TRBJ2-5
D: NA
size: NA
CDR3: CASSQEGSYTYQETQYF
DNA: TGTGCCAGCAGCCAAGAGGGTTCTTACACGTACCAAGAGACCCAGTACTTC

V: TRBV28
J: TRBJ2-7
D: TRBD2
size: NA
CDR3: CASSFSPTSGYEQYF
DNA: TGTGCCAGCAGTTTCTCCCCGACTAGCGGATACGAGCAGTACTTC

V: TRBV4-2
J: TRBJ2-1
D: TRBD2
size: NA
CDR3: CASSQEGLGGNEQFF
DNA: TGTGCCAGCAGCCAAGAGGGACTAGGGGGGAATGAGCAGTTCTTC

V: TRBV7-2
J: TRBJ1-1
D: NA
size: few
CDR3: CASRPATEAFF
DNA: TGTGCCAGCCGCCCGGCCACTGAAGCTTTCTTT

V: TRBV6-1
J: TRBJ2-5
D: TRBD2
size: few
CDR3: CASSEGREETQYF
DNA: TGTGCCAGCAGCGAGGGGAGGGAAGAGACCCAGTACTTC

V: TRBV12-3/TRBV12-4
J: TRBJ2-1
D: NA
size: many
CDR3: CASSLGLLRYEQFF
DNA: TGTGCCAGCAGTTTAGGTCTACTTCGCTATGAGCAGTTCTTC

V: TRBV28
J: TRBJ1-2
D: NA
size: many
CDR3: CASRLLGGARGYTF
DNA: TGTGCCAGCAGGCTCCTAGGGGGGGCACGAGGCTACACCTTC

V: TRBV13
J: TRBJ1-3
D: NA
size: few
CDR3: CASSLELGLLSGNTIYF
DNA: TGTGCCAGCAGCTTAGAGCTCGGCCTCCTCTCTGGAAACACCATATATTTT

V: TRBV28
J: TRBJ1-1
D: NA
size: many
CDR3: CASRTGSMNTEAFF
DNA: TGTGCCAGCAGGACAGGTTCCATGAACACTGAAGCTTTCTTT

V: TRBV7-9
J: TRBJ2-3
D: NA
size: few
CDR3: CASSFSPKTDTQYF
DNA: TGTGCCAGCAGCTTTTCCCCGAAGACAGATACGCAGTATTTT

V: TRBV11-1
J: TRBJ2-1
D: NA
size: many
CDR3: CASSAGYNEQFF
DNA: TGTGCCAGCTCTGCGGGTTACAATGAGCAGTTCTTC

V: TRBV15
J: TRBJ2-7
D: NA
size: many
CDR3: CATSRDRDPYEQYF
DNA: TGTGCCACCAGCAGAGACAGGGACCCCTACGAGCAGTACTTC

V: TRBV2
J: TRBJ2-1
D: TRBD2
size: NA
CDR3: CACSHPGLAGASPYNEQFF
DNA: TGTGCCTGCAGCCATCCGGGACTAGCGGGGGCCTCTCCCTACAATGAGCAGTTCTTC

V: TRBV5-1
J: TRBJ2-3
D: TRBD2
size: many
CDR3: CASSNSGGPSDTQYF
DNA: TGCGCCAGCAGCAATTCGGGAGGACCCTCAGATACGCAGTATTTT

V: TRBV10-3
J: TRBJ1-2
D: NA
size: many
CDR3: CAISEGGYGYTF
DNA: TGTGCCATCAGTGAAGGAGGGTATGGCTACACCTTC

V: TRBV24-1
J: TRBJ2-3
D: NA
size: many
CDR3: CATSDLGGEQYF
DNA: TGTGCCACCAGTGATTTGGGTGGGGAGCAGTATTTT

V: TRBV29-1
J: TRBJ2-7
D: NA
size: many
CDR3: CSGRRGAEQYF
DNA: TGCAGCGGCCGGAGGGGTGCCGAGCAGTACTTC

V: TRBV29-1
J: TRBJ1-5
D: TRBD1
size: many
CDR3: CSVAGTGDQPQHF
DNA: TGCAGCGTTGCCGGGACAGGGGATCAGCCCCAGCATTTT

V: TRBV4-2
J: TRBJ2-7
D: NA
size: many
CDR3: CASSQAPRHYEQYF
DNA: TGTGCCAGCAGCCAAGCTCCTCGACACTACGAGCAGTACTTC

V: TRBV10-3
J: TRBJ1-1
D: NA
size: many
CDR3: CAISPSRGETEAFF
DNA: TGTGCCATCAGTCCGAGTCGTGGGGAGACTGAAGCTTTCTTT

V: TRBV19
J: TRBJ1-6
D: NA
size: NA
CDR3: CASSIWGSPLHF
DNA: TGTGCCAGTAGTATATGGGGGTCACCCCTCCACTTT

V: TRBV15
J: TRBJ2-1
D: TRBD2
size: many
CDR3: CATSREDIAGEQFF
DNA: TGTGCCACCAGCAGAGAGGACATAGCGGGCGAGCAGTTCTTC

V: TRBV18
J: TRBJ2-6
D: NA
size: few
CDR3: CASSPPGRSAGANVLTF
DNA: TGTGCCAGCTCCCCCCCGGGCAGAAGCGCTGGGGCCAACGTCCTGACTTTC

V: TRBV2
J: TRBJ1-5
D: NA
size: NA
CDR3: CASQGLEGQPQHF
DNA: TGTGCCTCCCAGGGATTAGAGGGTCAGCCCCAGCATTTT

V: TRBV28
J: TRBJ1-5
D: TRBD1
size: many
CDR3: CASSLGQARQPQHF
DNA: TGTGCCAGCAGTCTGGGACAGGCTAGGCAGCCCCAGCATTTT

V: TRBV27
J: TRBJ2-3
D: NA
size: many
CDR3: CASSPLGLADTQYF
DNA: TGTGCCAGCAGCCCCTTGGGGTTGGCAGATACGCAGTATTTT

V: TRBV6-5
J: TRBJ1-2
D: TRBD1
size: few
CDR3: CASSYFKGAGYTF
DNA: TGTGCCAGCAGTTATTTTAAGGGGGCGGGCTACACCTTC

V: TRBV15
J: TRBJ2-2
D: NA
size: many
CDR3: CATSRDRVPAGELFF
DNA: TGTGCCACCAGCAGAGACAGGGTCCCGGCCGGGGAGCTGTTTTTT

V: TRBV18
J: TRBJ1-2
D: NA
size: NA
CDR3: CASSPLTGANYGYTF
DNA: TGTGCCAGCTCACCCTTGACAGGTGCTAACTATGGCTACACCTTC